A single sample is the source of the 2 T cell receptor beta chains below, sequenced in a study of cytomegalovirus exposure and HLA in healthy donors. The PCR ran on 60 Vbeta and 13 Jbeta primers. Data came from immunoSEQ multiplex PCR; TCRdb stores just in-frame clones and leaves some out. In the table there are 150,000 to 250,000 clones, roughly 80% of which are singletons. Sequencing was done on a sample of PBMCs. The source is a woman aged 45-59 years in good health and CMV-seropositive.

The chain couples TRBV6-4 to TRBJ1-2, with TRBD1 matching over 9 bases. CDR1 is MRHNA, CDR2 SNTAGT, per germline. The length of the CDR3 is 16 residues. V gave up 5 bases and J gave up 2 bases; unmatched junction bases: 9. This CDR3 is CASSPTGGVRNYGYTF. The CDR3 bases are TGTGCCAGCAGTCCCACAGGGGGCGTAAGGAACTATGGCTACACCTTC.

The gene calls are TRBV30 and TRBJ1-1, with a weak D call TRBD1 (5 bases). Germline CDR1 GTSNPN, CDR2 SVGIG (reference sequence). CDR3 size: 11 residues. The V end lost 5 bases, the J end lost 11 bases, and 15 bases lay between the germline ends. The DNA for the CDR3 is TGTGCCTGGGAGGCCGGGGGACGCGCTTTCTTT. Translation: CAWEAGGRAFF.